These 22 T cell receptor beta chains originate from one sample sequenced in a study of blood T cells in healthy people across ages (dated by TCRdb to about 2015). The library came from 5' RACE. TCRdb lists the instrument as Illumina HiSeq 2500. A second PCR of roughly 7 to 11 cycles was performed with a sample-barcoded 5' primer and a J-beta primer mix. Using fastp at Q25 and MiXCR, TCRdb reprocessed the public reads and kept productive beta chains. Records with the same CDR3 protein are collapsed into one entry carrying the most frequent genes and DNA. This sample gives 1 million to 1.2 million distinct CDR3 sequences in total; around two fifths of them show up just once. Of the sample, 13% falls within the top ten clones. The sequencing sample was made of blood. These TCRs come from a man between 18 and 35 years old in good health.

The sample holds a few counts of this clonotype. This sequence joins TRBV20-1 and TRBJ2-7; 8 bases are a match to TRBD2. The CDR3 length is 16 residues. V lost 4 bases, J lost 2 bases, and 13 bases stayed unmatched. Germline loops: CDR1 DFQATT, CDR2 SNEGSKA (reference sequence). CDR3 sequence: CSAIPPGRGGTYEQYF. In nucleotides, the CDR3 is TGCAGTGCTATTCCCCCGGGACGGGGGGGAACCTACGAGCAGTACTTC.

V is TRBV12-3 or TRBV12-4 and J is TRBJ2-1, with D perhaps matching TRBD1 (6 bases). V lost 6 bases, J lost 4 bases, and 22 bases lay in between. The CDR3 is 17 amino acids. The CDR3 DNA is TGTGCCAGCAGCTCCCCGGAACAGGGTGCCCTATACAATGAGCAGTTCTTC. It codes for CASSSPEQGALYNEQFF.

J is TRBJ1-2 and V is TRBV4-2, with D possibly TRBD1 on 5 matching bases. V lost 0 bases, J lost 11 bases, and 19 bases lay in between. Germline V gene data show CDR1 as LGHNA and CDR2 as YNFKEQ. The CDR3 runs 15 residues. The CDR3 sequence: CASSQDVSGGGRYTF. In DNA, the CDR3 is TGTGCCAGCAGCCAAGATGTATCCGGCGGGGGTCGGTACACCTTC.

This clonotype came up a few times. This CDR3 is CSAKTGTPTNYGYTF. Here the CDR3 DNA reads TGCAGTGCTAAAACCGGGACCCCGACTAACTATGGCTACACCTTC. The chain employs TRBV20-1 and TRBJ1-2, with D possibly being TRBD1 (5 bases). The CDR3 length is 15 residues. Deletions cut 4 bases from V and 0 bases from J, with 15 bases between. The germline CDR1 and CDR2 sequences are DFQATT and SNEGSKA (reference sequence).

There are a few counts of this clonotype. Germline and junction disagree at one end, which may indicate a read error. This chain uses TRBV4-2 with TRBJ1-5; D gene ambiguous. Germline CDR1 is LGHNA and CDR2 is YNFKEQ. The CDR3 consists of 15 residues. CDR3 DNA sequence: TGTGCCAGAAGCCAAGAAAGCCGGGGCAATCAGCCCCAGCATTTT. This gives the protein CARSQESRGNQPQHF.

In its sample, this clonotype was seen a few times. J is TRBJ2-7 and V is TRBV12-3 or TRBV12-4; a weak D match, TRBD1 (6 bases). The CDR3 is made up of 13 amino acids. V lost 7 bases and J lost 2, with 12 bases in between. The CDR3 region is CASIRTATYEQYF. DNA for the CDR3: TGTGCCAGCATCCGGACAGCCACCTACGAGCAGTACTTC.

Only a few counts were recorded for this clonotype. The CDR3 reads CASEVGRGAEAFF. The CDR3 region has the DNA TGCGCCAGCGAGGTGGGACGGGGGGCTGAAGCTTTCTTT. The chain has TRBV4-1 and TRBJ1-1; possible D gene TRBD1, 5 bases. Germline CDR1 is MGHRA and CDR2 is YSYEKL. The V and J ends lost 8 bases and 6 bases respectively, with 16 bases between them. The CDR3 has 13 amino acids.

The chain has TRBV5-1 and TRBJ1-1; D is perhaps TRBD1 (5 bases). Germline V lookup: CDR1 SGHRS, CDR2 YFSETQ. V was cut by 5 bases and J by 1 base, with 15 bases left in between. This CDR3 contains 15 residues. This CDR3 reads CASSVRGLGNTEAFF. CDR3 in DNA: TGCGCCAGCAGTGTCCGGGGCCTGGGGAACACTGAAGCTTTCTTT. The variable domain in full, completed from reference TRBV5-1 and TRBJ1-1, reads KAGVTQTPRYLIKTRGQQVTLSCSPISGHRSVSWYQQTPGQGLQFLFEYFSETQRNKGNFPGRFSGRQFSNSRSEMNVSTLELGDSALYLCASSVRGLGNTEAFFGQGTRLTVV.

The chain uses TRBV20-1 and TRBJ2-1, with D possibly matching TRBD2 (5 bases). The CDR3 is made up of 15 amino acids. CDR1 is DFQATT, CDR2 SNEGSKA, per germline (reference sequence). The CDR3 DNA follows: TGCAGAGCCAAGGGCCTAGCCGAAGTGGAGAATGAGCAGTTCTTC. It specifies CRAKGLAEVENEQFF.

Concerning this clonotype: This may be a read error: a much more frequent sequence differs by one nucleotide. The chain couples TRBV12-3 or TRBV12-4 to TRBJ2-1; the D is unclear. V dropped 4 bases and J dropped 2 bases, with 12 bases sitting between them. There are 15 residues in the CDR3. CDR3 in DNA: TGTGCCAGCAGTTCCCTCAGATTTACCTACAATGAGCAGTTCTTC. This codes for CASSSLRFTYNEQFF.

CDR3 region: CASSQDPHILGQGNYGYTF. CDR3 nucleotide sequence: TGTGCCAGCAGCCAAGATCCTCATATACTTGGACAGGGGAATTATGGCTACACCTTC. The V call is TRBV4-2, the J call TRBJ1-2; 9 bases agree with TRBD1. Trimming cost V 0 bases and J 5 bases; bases outside gene matches: 16. CDR3 length: 19 residues. Germline V gives CDR1 LGHNA, CDR2 YNFKEQ.

This clonotype was observed a handful of times. The chain is built from TRBV7-9 and TRBJ1-1; D is possibly TRBD1 (6 bases). Trimming removed 5 bases at V and 2 bases at J, with 12 bases between. The length of the CDR3 is 14 residues. CDR1 is SEHNR and CDR2 is FQNEAQ in the germline V gene (reference sequence). The CDR3, as DNA: TGTGCCAGCAGCCCGTTTGGGGGCAACACTGAAGCTTTCTTT. It translates to CASSPFGGNTEAFF. The whole variable domain, remainder taken from reference TRBV7-9 and TRBJ1-1, is DTGVSQNPRHKITKRGQNVTFRCDPISEHNRLYWYRQTLGQGPEFLTYFQNEAQLEKSRLLSDRFSAERPKGSFSTLEIQRTEQGDSAMYLCASSPFGGNTEAFFGQGTRLTVV.

The chain is built from TRBV5-1 and TRBJ1-6, with 7 bases fitting TRBD1. Germline V gene data show CDR1 as SGHRS and CDR2 as YFSETQ. The CDR3 extends over 13 amino acids. V lost 3 bases to trimming and J lost 8 bases; unmatched junction nucleotides: 2. This CDR3 is CASSYTGDSPLHF. CDR3 in DNA: TGCGCCAGCAGCTACACAGGGGATTCACCCCTCCACTTT.

This clonotype has just a few counts. Written as DNA, the CDR3 is TGTGCCAGCAGTATCGGACAGGGTGCAAAACTGTTTTTT. Encoded protein: CASSIGQGAKLFF. The V and J genes are TRBV12-3 or TRBV12-4 and TRBJ1-4, with 8 bases identical to TRBD1. The CDR3 is made up of 13 amino acids. V was pared by 5 bases and J by 10 bases, with 6 bases of the junction left unmatched.

This chain uses TRBV7-2 with TRBJ2-5; 15 bases line up with TRBD2. Germline CDR1 is SGHTA and CDR2 is FQGNSA. CDR3 length: 17 residues. Trimming cost V 0 bases and J 3 bases; bases outside gene matches: 2. CDR3 amino acids: CASSLARTSGGEETQYF. The DNA of the CDR3 is TGTGCCAGCAGCTTAGCGAGGACTAGCGGGGGGGAAGAGACCCAGTACTTC.

The chain uses TRBV7-6 and TRBJ1-1; 7 nucleotides agree with TRBD1. There are 12 residues in the CDR3. Trimming cost V 5 bases and J 13 bases; bases outside gene matches: 10. Germline loops: CDR1 SGHVS, CDR2 FNYEAQ. Here the CDR3 DNA reads TGTGCCAGCAGCACAGACAGGGAGAGGATTTTCTTT. Translation: CASSTDRERIFF.

This sequence joins TRBV20-1 and TRBJ2-1; 14 bases are shared with TRBD2. The CDR3 spans 17 residues. J was trimmed by 0 bases and V by 3 bases; bases with no gene match: 4. CDR1 DFQATT and CDR2 SNEGSKA come from the germline V gene (reference sequence). The CDR3 bases are TGCAGTGCTAGGGGCGGGACTAGCGGGAGCTCCTACAATGAGCAGTTCTTC. It specifies CSARGGTSGSSYNEQFF.

The chain couples TRBV6-2 or TRBV6-3 to TRBJ1-1, with D unresolved. Germline V lookup: CDR1 MNHEY, CDR2 SVGEGT. CDR3 length: 14 residues. Trimming shortened V by 0 bases and J by 4 bases, and 9 bases separated the two germline ends. CDR3 protein: CASSYSSGSTEAFF. The CDR3 DNA sequence: TGTGCCAGCAGTTACTCGAGTGGGAGCACTGAAGCTTTCTTT.

The chain combines TRBV7-2 with TRBJ1-2; D unresolved. The CDR3 runs 12 residues. Germline values: CDR1 SGHTA, CDR2 FQGNSA. The V gene lost 11 bases and the J gene lost 6 bases, with 16 bases spanning the gap. The CDR3 spells CAGGRDQDGYTF. DNA for the CDR3: TGTGCCGGCGGACGGGATCAAGATGGCTACACCTTC.

There are a few counts of this clonotype. This rearrangement joins TRBV15 to TRBJ1-6; D remains unclear. The V gene lost 0 bases and the J gene lost 17 bases, with 14 bases spanning the gap. CDR3 length: 13 residues. Germline CDR1 is LNHNV and CDR2 is YYDKDF (reference sequence). DNA of the CDR3: TGTGCCACCAGCAGAGATACGGGCACTATCATCCACTTT. This sequence encodes CATSRDTGTIIHF. The complete variable domain, with remaining parts taken from reference TRBV15 and TRBJ1-6, reads DAMVIQNPRYQVTQFGKPVTLSCSQTLNHNVMYWYQQKSSQAPKLLFHYYDKDFNNEADTPDNFQSRRPNTSFCFLDIRSPGLGDTAMYLCATSRDTGTIIHFGNGTRLTVT.

This chain links TRBV7-2 with TRBJ2-3, with 9 bases fitting TRBD1. This CDR3 comprises 15 residues. J was trimmed by 2 bases and V by 5 bases; bases with no gene match: 5. Germline CDR1 and CDR2: SGHTA and FQGNSA. The CDR3 spells CASSDRDRATDTQYF. CDR3 DNA sequence: TGTGCCAGCAGCGACCGGGACAGGGCCACAGATACGCAGTATTTT.

The genes are TRBV9 and TRBJ1-4; the D is unclear. The V end was cut by 0 bases, the J end by 7 bases, with 13 bases between. CDR3 size: 15 residues. The germline V gene encodes CDR1 SGDLS and CDR2 YYNGEE. The CDR3 here is CASSVGHGNGEKLFF. For the CDR3, the DNA is TGTGCCAGCAGCGTAGGGCACGGTAACGGTGAAAAACTGTTTTTT. Based on the CDR3 plus reference TRBV9 and TRBJ1-4, the full variable domain is DSGVTQTPKHLITATGQRVTLRCSPRSGDLSVYWYQQSLDQGLQFLIQYYNGEERAKGNILERFSAQQFPDLHSELNLSSLELGDSALYFCASSVGHGNGEKLFFGSGTQLSVL.